This T cell receptor (beta chain) was documented in a study of lymphopenia after photon versus proton radiotherapy. Germline V gene data show CDR1 as SGDLS and CDR2 as YYNGEE. The trim removed 3 bases at V and 5 bases at J, leaving 10 bases unmatched. CDR3 length: 16 amino acids. Clones were sequenced by immunoSEQ multiplex PCR, and TCRdb holds only the in-frame ones, with some missing. This table has about 45,000 clones, 65% to 90% appearing once. V usage is TRBV9 and J usage is TRBJ2-2, with 7 bases that match TRBD2. The sequences come from peripheral blood, collected from a patient treated with photon-based radiotherapy. The origin of this receptor is a middle-aged man with gastric cancer. The CDR3 nucleotides are TGTGCCAGCAGCGAAAGCGGGACCCAGCGAACCGGGGAGCTGTTTTTT. Amino acid sequence: CASSESGTQRTGELFF.